The 21 T cell receptor beta chains reported below all come from one sample, sequenced in a study of blood T cell repertoires in COVID-19 (TCRdb year 2020). The library was obtained by the immunoSEQ multiplex PCR assay. TCRdb obtained this table from immuneACCESS and retained in-frame rearrangements with V and J assigned. These tables miss some clones; where compared with another copy, unresolved V genes account for less than half of the shortfall, and the remainder is unexplained. Here the sample has 200,000 to 250,000 clones; approximately 81% occur a single time. About 3.8% of the sample comes from the top ten. Sequenced sample: peripheral blood. All receptors derive from a woman at least 80 years old with acute or convalescent COVID-19.

The J gene is TRBJ1-1, the V gene TRBV3-1 (or the pseudogene TRBV3-2); TRBD1 aligns across 8 bases. Germline V CDR1 and CDR2: LGHDT, YNNKEL (reference sequence). The CDR3 spans 13 residues. The trim removed 6 bases at V and 11 bases at J, leaving 11 bases unmatched. CDR3 in DNA: TGTGCCAGCAGTCTGACAGGGGCGTTTGTGGCTTTCTTT. It specifies CASSLTGAFVAFF.

With regard to this clone: The same CDR3 is also encoded by other DNA sequences in this sample. This sequence joins TRBV28 and TRBJ2-7, with D unclear. The CDR3 extends over 11 amino acids. CDR1 and CDR2 from the germline V gene are MDHEN and SYDVKM. The V end was cut by 4 bases, the J end by 2 bases, with 3 bases between. CDR3 loop: CASSSAYEQYF. Here the CDR3 DNA reads TGTGCCAGCAGTTCCGCCTACGAGCAGTACTTC.

This clone was seen more than once but under ten times. V is TRBV6-5 and J is TRBJ1-6; TRBD1 matches 7 bases. The CDR3 sequence is 13 residues long. With 8 bases clipped from V and 5 bases from J, the junction kept 3 bases outside the gene matches. Germline CDR1 is MNHEY and CDR2 is SVGAGI. CDR3 protein: CASGDRDNSPLHF. The CDR3, as DNA: TGTGCCAGCGGGGACAGAGATAATTCACCCCTCCACTTT.

The rearrangement joins TRBV19 to TRBJ1-4; D may be TRBD1 (6 bases). CDR3 length equals 15 residues. With 5 bases removed from V and 5 bases from J, the gap between germline ends came to 15 bases. Germline V gene lookup returns CDR1 LNHDA and CDR2 SQIVND (reference sequence). CDR3 residues: CASSVRDNLNEKLFF. CDR3 DNA sequence: TGTGCCAGTAGTGTCCGGGACAACCTCAATGAAAAACTGTTTTTT.

The V gene is TRBV11-2, the J gene TRBJ1-1, with 7 bases fitting TRBD1. J was trimmed by 4 bases and V by 6 bases; bases with no gene match: 8. The CDR3 length is 14 residues. Germline assignment: CDR1 SGHAT and CDR2 FQNNGV. CDR3 DNA sequence: TGTGCCAGCAGTTCGACAGGGTCAATCACTGAAGCTTTCTTT. Protein product: CASSSTGSITEAFF.

V gene TRBV19 combines with J gene TRBJ1-4; D perhaps matches TRBD1 (5 bases). V gave up 6 bases and J gave up 7 bases, with 15 bases separating them. Germline CDR1 and CDR2: LNHDA and SQIVND (reference sequence). The CDR3 has 14 residues. The DNA for the CDR3 is TGTGCCAGTAGCCTACTCCAGGGAGGTGAAAAACTGTTTTTT. The encoded protein is CASSLLQGGEKLFF.

This clone has more than one count but fewer than ten. This chain uses TRBV19 with TRBJ2-3; TRBD2 matches at 9 bases. This CDR3 has 15 amino acids. Unmatched junction bases numbered 3, after V lost 2 bases and J lost 3 bases. Germline V lookup: CDR1 LNHDA, CDR2 SQIVND (reference sequence). CDR3 in amino acids: CASSIPSGGTDTQYF. The CDR3 DNA sequence: TGTGCCAGTAGTATACCCAGCGGGGGGACAGATACGCAGTATTTT.

This chain links TRBV7-2 with TRBJ1-5; TRBD1 is a possible D gene (5 bases). The V and J ends lost 5 bases and 0 bases respectively, with 17 bases between them. The CDR3 spans 17 residues. CDR1 and CDR2 (germline): SGHTA, FQGNSA. As DNA, the CDR3 is TGTGCCAGCAGCCGCTTCCGGGGGAAGAATAGCAATCAGCCCCAGCATTTT. Its translation: CASSRFRGKNSNQPQHF.

Of note for this clone: The identical CDR3 is also encoded by other nucleotide sequences in the sample. This chain joins TRBV5-4 and TRBJ1-4, with TRBD1 identical over 8 bases. Trimming removed 4 bases from V and 4 bases from J; junction bases left unmatched: 3. The germline V gene has CDR1 SGHNT and CDR2 YYREEE (reference sequence). The CDR3 has 14 residues. CDR3 in amino acids: CASSGGQGNEKLFF. For the CDR3, the DNA is TGTGCCAGCAGCGGTGGACAGGGTAATGAAAAACTGTTTTTT.

The DNA for the CDR3 is TGTGCCAGCTCACTTTTAACTAGCAGTAGCACAGATACGCAGTATTTT. This gives the protein CASSLLTSSSTDTQYF. The chain recombines TRBV18 with TRBJ2-3; possibly TRBD2 for D (6 bases). Trimming shortened V by 4 bases and J by 0 bases, and 14 bases separated the two germline ends. The CDR3 has 16 residues. Looked up from germline, CDR1 is KGHSH and CDR2 is LQKENI. The whole variable domain, filled in from reference TRBV18 and TRBJ2-3, reads NAGVMQNPRHLVRRRGQEARLRCSPMKGHSHVYWYRQLPEEGLKFMVYLQKENIIDESGMPKERFSAEFPKEGPSILRIQQVVRGDSAAYFCASSLLTSSSTDTQYFGPGTRLTVL.

This chain joins TRBV27 and TRBJ1-2, with 11 positions matching TRBD1. CDR3 length: 18 amino acids. Germline-derived CDR1 and CDR2 are MNHEY and SMNVEV (reference sequence). Germline trimming cut 0 bases from V and 5 bases from J; bases unmatched to any gene: 11. The CDR3 is CASSLSQTWTGGRYGYTF. CDR3 DNA: TGTGCCAGCAGTTTATCGCAAACTTGGACAGGGGGCCGGTATGGCTACACCTTC.

The chain's CDR3 is CASSRGSGANVLTF. In DNA form, the CDR3 reads TGTGCCAGCAGTAGGGGATCCGGGGCCAACGTCCTGACTTTC. The chain combines TRBV6-6 with TRBJ2-6; D may be TRBD1 (5 bases). V lost 5 bases, J lost 4 bases, and 9 bases lay in between. This CDR3 contains 14 residues. The germline V gene has CDR1 MNHNY and CDR2 SVGAGI (reference sequence).

The chain joins TRBV7-2 to TRBJ2-7; 7 bases align to TRBD1. The CDR3 is 15 amino acids. From germline, CDR1 is SGHTA and CDR2 FQGNSA. V trimming: 6 bases; J trimming: 3 bases; junction bases outside the gene matches: 11. Here the CDR3 DNA reads TGTGCCAGCAGGTTGACAGGGTCCTTGAGCTACGAGCAGTACTTC. Translated, it gives CASRLTGSLSYEQYF.

The rearrangement links TRBV10-2 to TRBJ2-7, with 9 bases identical to TRBD2. V shed 3 bases, J shed 4 bases, and the junction held 4 bases outside the gene matches. The CDR3 consists of 14 residues. Looked up from germline, CDR1 is WSHSY and CDR2 is SAAADI. The CDR3 DNA reads as TGCGCCAGCAGTGAATCAGCGGGGGGTTACGAGCAGTACTTC. Protein sequence: CASSESAGGYEQYF.

This chain uses TRBV5-1 with TRBJ1-6; 8 bases agree with TRBD1. The V segment lost 4 bases and the J segment 8 bases; nucleotides outside the gene matches: 8. This CDR3 has 15 amino acids. Germline V gives CDR1 SGHRS, CDR2 YFSETQ. In DNA form, the CDR3 reads TGCGCCAGCAGCCGAGACAGGGGCAGAGATTCACCCCTCCACTTT. Translated, it gives CASSRDRGRDSPLHF.

The rearrangement links TRBV13 to TRBJ2-6; D is perhaps TRBD1 (5 bases). The CDR3 contains 16 residues. V lost 0 bases and J 2 bases, leaving 8 bases between the germline ends. Germline lookup yields CDR1 PRHDT and CDR2 FYEKMQ (reference sequence). CDR3 sequence reads: CASSLGGPPGANVLTF. The CDR3 DNA follows: TGTGCCAGCAGCTTAGGGGGGCCCCCTGGGGCCAACGTCCTGACTTTC.

J is TRBJ2-5 and V is TRBV4-2; TRBD2 is a possible D gene (6 bases). Trimming left V 1 base short and J 7 bases short, with 16 bases between. This CDR3 has 15 amino acids. Looked up from germline, CDR1 is LGHNA and CDR2 is YNFKEQ. CDR3 protein: CASSQGGARGGTQYF. As DNA, the CDR3 is TGTGCCAGCAGCCAAGGCGGGGCGCGTGGAGGGACCCAGTACTTC.

The genes are TRBV6-2 or TRBV6-3 and TRBJ1-1; TRBD1 is a possible D gene (5 bases). The germline V and J ends were trimmed by 5 bases and 6 bases, with 16 bases remaining between them. The CDR3 sequence is 14 residues long. The germline V gene has CDR1 MNHEY and CDR2 SVGEGT. CDR3 nucleotide sequence: TGTGCCAGCAGTCCCTCGAGCGGGGCCGCTGAAGCTTTCTTT. The encoded protein is CASSPSSGAAEAFF.

This chain links TRBV12-3 or TRBV12-4 with TRBJ2-1; D gene unclear. The CDR3 loop spans 11 amino acids. V shed 2 bases and J shed 8 bases, with 4 bases lying between them. The CDR3 DNA reads as TGTGCCAGCAGTTTAATAGATGAGCAGTTCTTC. It encodes CASSLIDEQFF.

This clone was seen only a few times. This chain links TRBV15 with TRBJ1-6, with D perhaps TRBD1 (5 bases). The CDR3 length is 17 residues. From germline, CDR1 is LNHNV and CDR2 YYDKDF (reference sequence). V dropped 1 base and J dropped 15 bases, with 25 bases sitting between them. The CDR3 spells CATSRGTEGTKSGVLHF. The CDR3 DNA sequence: TGTGCCACCAGCAGAGGAACGGAAGGAACCAAGTCGGGGGTCCTCCACTTT.

This clone appeared a single time. This rearrangement joins TRBV3-1 (or the pseudogene TRBV3-2) to TRBJ2-5, with D possibly matching TRBD2 (6 bases). This CDR3 region has 14 residues. Germline CDR1 LGHDT, CDR2 YNNKEL (reference sequence). The V end was cut by 3 bases, the J end by 4 bases, with 12 bases between. The CDR3 nucleotides read TGTGCCAGCAGCCATAACGGAGCGGGAGAGACCCAGTACTTC. Its translation: CASSHNGAGETQYF.